This TCR beta chain comes out of a study of blood T cell repertoires in COVID-19. Here immunoSEQ multiplex PCR was the method, and the copy in TCRdb shows in-frame clones only, minus some. The data show around 100,000 clones, with approximately 92% seen just once and about 30% held by the top ten. Trimming removed 6 bases from V and 0 bases from J; junction bases left unmatched: 3. This CDR3 has 15 residues. Germline V gene sequence: CDR1 MNHEY, CDR2 SVGAGI. Only one count was recorded for this clone. This chain uses TRBV6-5 with TRBJ2-2; the match to TRBD1 covers 8 bases. Material: peripheral blood. The source of this sequence is a woman aged 80 or over with acute or convalescent COVID-19. The CDR3 reads CASRGGQANTGELFF. The CDR3 DNA reads TGTGCCAGCAGGGGGGGACAGGCGAACACCGGGGAGCTGTTTTTT.